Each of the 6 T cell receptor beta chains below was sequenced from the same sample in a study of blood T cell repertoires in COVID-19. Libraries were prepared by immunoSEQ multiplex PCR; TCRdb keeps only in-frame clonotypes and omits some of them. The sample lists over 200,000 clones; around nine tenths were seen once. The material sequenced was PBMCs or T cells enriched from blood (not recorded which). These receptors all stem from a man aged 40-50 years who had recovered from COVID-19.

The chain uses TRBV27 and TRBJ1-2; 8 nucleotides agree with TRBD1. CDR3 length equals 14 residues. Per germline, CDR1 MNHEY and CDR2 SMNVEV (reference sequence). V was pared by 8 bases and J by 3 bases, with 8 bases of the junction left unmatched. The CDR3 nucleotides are TGTGCCAGCGGCTCGGACAGGGTCGACTATGGCTACACCTTC. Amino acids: CASGSDRVDYGYTF.

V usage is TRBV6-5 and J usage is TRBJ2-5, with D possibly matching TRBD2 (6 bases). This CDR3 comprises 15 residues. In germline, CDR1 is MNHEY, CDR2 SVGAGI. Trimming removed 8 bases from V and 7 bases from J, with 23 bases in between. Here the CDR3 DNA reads TGTGCCAGCGACGAGGCGGGTGGGGGAGGTCGGACCCAGTACTTC. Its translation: CASDEAGGGGRTQYF.

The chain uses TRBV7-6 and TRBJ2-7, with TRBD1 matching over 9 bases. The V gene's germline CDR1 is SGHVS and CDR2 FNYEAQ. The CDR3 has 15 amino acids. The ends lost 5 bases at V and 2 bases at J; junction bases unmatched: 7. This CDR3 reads CASSPSWDRAYEQYF. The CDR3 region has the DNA TGTGCCAGCAGCCCTTCATGGGACAGGGCCTACGAGCAGTACTTC.

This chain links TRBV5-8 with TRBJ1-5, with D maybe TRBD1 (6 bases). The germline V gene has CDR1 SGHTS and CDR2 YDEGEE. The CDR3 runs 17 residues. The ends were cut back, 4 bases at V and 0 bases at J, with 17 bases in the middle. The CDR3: CASSHGMDSYSNQPQHF. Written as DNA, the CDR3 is TGTGCCAGCAGCCATGGGATGGACAGTTATAGCAATCAGCCCCAGCATTTT.

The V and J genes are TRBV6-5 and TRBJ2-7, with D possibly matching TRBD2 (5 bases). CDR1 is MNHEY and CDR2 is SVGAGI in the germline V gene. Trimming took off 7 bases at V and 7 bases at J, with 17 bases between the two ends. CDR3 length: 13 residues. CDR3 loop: CASNLEGSVEQYF. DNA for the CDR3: TGTGCCAGCAACCTGGAAGGGAGTGTGGAGCAGTACTTC.

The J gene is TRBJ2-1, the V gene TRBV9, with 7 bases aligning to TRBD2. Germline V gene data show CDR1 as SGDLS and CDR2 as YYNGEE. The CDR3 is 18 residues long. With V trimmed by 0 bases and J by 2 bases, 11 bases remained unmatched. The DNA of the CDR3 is TGTGCCAGCAGCGTAGAGGGTAGCGGGTCAAACACCTACAATGAGCAGTTCTTC. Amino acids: CASSVEGSGSNTYNEQFF.